This TCR beta chain emerged from a study of cytomegalovirus exposure and HLA in healthy donors. Study outcomes and limitations: Some segments of the V type, notably TRBV6-2 and TRBV6-3, were excluded as indistinguishable. Association of 16,951 TCR beta sequences with HLA alleles was found at 0.05 false discovery rate in a later analysis. In a later analysis, V- and J-gene trimming of beta chains associated with a DCLRE1C missense variant, replicated independently.

This clone has ten or more counts. What it binds is not known. PCR used 60 Vbeta primers and 13 Jbeta primers. Sequencing used immunoSEQ multiplex PCR; TCRdb keeps in-frame clones, though not all of them. Of about 200,000 clones in the sample, approximately 11% are singletons; the top ten hold approximately 8.3%. The CDR3 runs 13 residues. V lost 4 bases and J lost 5, with 9 bases in between. Germline CDR1 is SGHRS and CDR2 is YFSETQ. The TCR was taken from a man between 50 and 59 years old in good health and CMV-seropositive. The sample was PBMCs. The chain is built from TRBV5-1 and TRBJ1-4; weak D call: TRBD1 (6 bases). CDR3 DNA: TGCGCCAGCAGCCTCGGACAGAATGAAAAACTGTTTTTT. Translating gives CASSLGQNEKLFF.